The clone carrying this TCR beta chain was detected many times. The antigen is not known. This record comes from a study of cytomegalovirus exposure and HLA in healthy donors. Donors had nominal health at sampling but likely had unrecorded immune exposures. Amplification used 60 Vbeta primers and 13 Jbeta primers. The data were produced by immunoSEQ multiplex PCR, yet TCRdb's version contains in-frame clones alone and is incomplete. The sample lists hundreds of thousands of clones, almost 80% occurring once. Study-wide results and limits: The only immune exposure information that was available was CMV serostatus. Later analysis identified a missense DCLRE1C variant that was linked to TCR beta V- and J-gene trimming. Later analysis suggested links between common viral pathogens and several top significant clusters.

The CDR3 is 13 residues long. Germline V CDR1 and CDR2: LNHNV, YYDKDF (reference sequence). Trimming cost V 8 bases and J 4 bases, with 14 bases left between them. This chain links TRBV15 with TRBJ1-1; D ambiguous. Material for sequencing was PBMCs. The sequence was obtained from a male donor in good health and CMV-seronegative. The CDR3, as DNA: TGTGCCACCGCCGGAGGGATGAGCACTGAAGCTTTCTTT. Translated, it gives CATAGGMSTEAFF. The whole variable domain, filled in from reference TRBV15 and TRBJ1-1, reads DAMVIQNPRYQVTQFGKPVTLSCSQTLNHNVMYWYQQKSSQAPKLLFHYYDKDFNNEADTPDNFQSRRPNTSFCFLDIRSPGLGDTAMYLCATAGGMSTEAFFGQGTRLTVV.